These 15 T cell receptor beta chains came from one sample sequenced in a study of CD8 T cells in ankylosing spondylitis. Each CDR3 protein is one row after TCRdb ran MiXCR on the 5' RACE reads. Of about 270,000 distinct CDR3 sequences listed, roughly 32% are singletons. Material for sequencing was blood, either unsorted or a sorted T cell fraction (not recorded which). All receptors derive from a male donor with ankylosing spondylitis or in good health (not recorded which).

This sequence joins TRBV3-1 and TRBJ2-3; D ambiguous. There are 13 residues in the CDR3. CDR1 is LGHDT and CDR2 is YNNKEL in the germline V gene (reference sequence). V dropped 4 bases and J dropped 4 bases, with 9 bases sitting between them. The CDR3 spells CASSPLEADTQYF. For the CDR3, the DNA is TGTGCCAGCAGCCCACTTGAGGCAGATACGCAGTATTTT.

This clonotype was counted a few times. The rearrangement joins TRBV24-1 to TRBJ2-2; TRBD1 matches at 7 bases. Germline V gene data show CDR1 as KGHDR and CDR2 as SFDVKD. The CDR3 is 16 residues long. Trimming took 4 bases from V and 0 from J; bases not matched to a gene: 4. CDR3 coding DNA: TGTGCCACCAGTGAGCCCGGGACAGCGAACACCGGGGAGCTGTTTTTT. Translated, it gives CATSEPGTANTGELFF.

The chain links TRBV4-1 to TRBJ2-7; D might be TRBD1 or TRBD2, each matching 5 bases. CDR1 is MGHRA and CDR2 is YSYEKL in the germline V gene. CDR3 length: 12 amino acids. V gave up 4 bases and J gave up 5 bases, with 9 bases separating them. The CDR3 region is CASSPGTDEQYF. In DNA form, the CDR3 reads TGCGCCAGCAGCCCCGGGACGGACGAGCAGTACTTC.

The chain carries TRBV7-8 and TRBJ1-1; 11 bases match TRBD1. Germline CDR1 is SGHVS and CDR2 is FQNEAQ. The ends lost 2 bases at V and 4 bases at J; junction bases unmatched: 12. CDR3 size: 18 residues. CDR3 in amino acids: CASSLRAGQGAGGTEAFF. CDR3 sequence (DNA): TGTGCCAGCAGCTTAAGGGCTGGACAGGGGGCGGGTGGCACTGAAGCTTTCTTT. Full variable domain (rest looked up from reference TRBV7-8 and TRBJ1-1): GAGVSQSPRYKVAKRGQDVALRCDPISGHVSLFWYQQALGQGPEFLTYFQNEAQLDKSGLPSDRFFAERPEGSVSTLKIQRTQQEDSAVYLCASSLRAGQGAGGTEAFFGQGTRLTVV.

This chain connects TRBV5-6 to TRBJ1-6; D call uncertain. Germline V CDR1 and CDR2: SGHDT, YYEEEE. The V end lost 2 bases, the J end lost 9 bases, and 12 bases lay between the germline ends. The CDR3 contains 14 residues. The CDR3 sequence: CASSLRGIGSPLHF. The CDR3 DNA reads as TGTGCCAGCAGCTTACGAGGGATAGGTTCACCCCTCCACTTT.

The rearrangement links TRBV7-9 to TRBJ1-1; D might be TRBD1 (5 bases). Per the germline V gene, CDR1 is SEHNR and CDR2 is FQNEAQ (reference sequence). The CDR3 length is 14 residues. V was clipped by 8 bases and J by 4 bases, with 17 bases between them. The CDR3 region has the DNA TGTGCCAGCGCCACGGATCAGGGTGGCACTGAAGCTTTCTTT. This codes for CASATDQGGTEAFF.

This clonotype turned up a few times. Here the CDR3 DNA reads TGCAGTGCTCCCGGACAGGGGGGCCGGAGAGATACGCAGTATTTT. Translation gives CSAPGQGGRRDTQYF. V usage is TRBV20-1 and J usage is TRBJ2-3; TRBD1 agrees at 10 bases. In germline, CDR1 is DFQATT, CDR2 SNEGSKA (reference sequence). The J segment lost 5 bases and the V segment lost 5 bases, leaving 10 bases of the junction unmatched. The CDR3 covers 15 residues.

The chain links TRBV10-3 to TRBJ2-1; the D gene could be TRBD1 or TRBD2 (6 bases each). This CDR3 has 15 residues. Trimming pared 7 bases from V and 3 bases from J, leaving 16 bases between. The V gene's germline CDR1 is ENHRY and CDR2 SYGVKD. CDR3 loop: CAITRGGLGYNEQFF. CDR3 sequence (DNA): TGTGCCATCACCAGAGGGGGGCTTGGCTACAATGAGCAGTTCTTC.

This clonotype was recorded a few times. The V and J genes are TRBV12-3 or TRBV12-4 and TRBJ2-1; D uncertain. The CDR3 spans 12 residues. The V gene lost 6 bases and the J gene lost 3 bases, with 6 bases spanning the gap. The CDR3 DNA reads TGTGCCAGCAGGTTAAGCTACAATGAGCAGTTCTTC. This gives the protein CASRLSYNEQFF.

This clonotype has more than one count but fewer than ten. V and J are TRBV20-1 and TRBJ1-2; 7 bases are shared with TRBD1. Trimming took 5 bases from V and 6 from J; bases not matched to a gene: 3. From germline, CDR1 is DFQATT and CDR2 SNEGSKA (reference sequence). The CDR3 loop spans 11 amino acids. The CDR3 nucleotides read TGCAGTGCTCGACAGGGTAATGGCTACACCTTC. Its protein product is CSARQGNGYTF.

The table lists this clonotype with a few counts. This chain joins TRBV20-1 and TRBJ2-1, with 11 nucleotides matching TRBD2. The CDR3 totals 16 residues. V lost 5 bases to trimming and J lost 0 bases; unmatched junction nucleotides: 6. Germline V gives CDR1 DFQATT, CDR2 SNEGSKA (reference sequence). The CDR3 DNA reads TGCAGTGCTCGACTAGCGGGGACCATCTCCTACAATGAGCAGTTCTTC. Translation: CSARLAGTISYNEQFF.

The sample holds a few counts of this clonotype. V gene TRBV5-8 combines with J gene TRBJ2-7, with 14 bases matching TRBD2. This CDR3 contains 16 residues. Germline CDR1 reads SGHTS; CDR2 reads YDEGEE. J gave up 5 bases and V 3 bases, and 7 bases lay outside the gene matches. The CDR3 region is CASSSTSGGAGNEQYF. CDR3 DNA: TGTGCCAGCAGCTCGACTAGCGGGGGGGCCGGGAACGAGCAGTACTTC.

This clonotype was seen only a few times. The CDR3 loop is CAISESTGAKNIQYF. The CDR3 bases are TGTGCCATCAGTGAGTCAACAGGGGCCAAAAACATTCAGTACTTC. The gene calls are TRBV10-3 and TRBJ2-4, with D possibly being TRBD1 (6 bases). The CDR3 runs 15 residues. V lost 0 bases, J lost 1 base, and 7 bases lay in between. Germline values: CDR1 ENHRY, CDR2 SYGVKD.

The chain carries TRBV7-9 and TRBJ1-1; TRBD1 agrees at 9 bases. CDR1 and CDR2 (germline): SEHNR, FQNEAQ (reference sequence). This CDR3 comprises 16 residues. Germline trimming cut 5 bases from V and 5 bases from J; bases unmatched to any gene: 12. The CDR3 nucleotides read TGTGCCAGCAGCGCGGACCCGGGACAGGGAGATACTGAAGCTTTCTTT. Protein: CASSADPGQGDTEAFF.

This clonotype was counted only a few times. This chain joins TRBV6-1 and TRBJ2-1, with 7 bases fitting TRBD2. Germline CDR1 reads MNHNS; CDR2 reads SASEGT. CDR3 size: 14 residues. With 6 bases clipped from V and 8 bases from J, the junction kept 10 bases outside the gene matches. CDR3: CASRGWTSLDEQFF. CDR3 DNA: TGTGCCAGCAGGGGCTGGACTAGTTTGGATGAGCAGTTCTTC.